Sequencing of this T cell receptor beta chain was carried out in a study of blood T cell repertoires in COVID-19. Study-level background: Collection of acute and convalescent COVID-19 samples took place in the United States, Italy and Spain. PBMCs, B-cell-depleted T cells, or T cells were the source of the cDNA or gDNA that made up the material.

Authors' data handling: For nucleated cells, counts were estimated from reference gene primer amplification. Clones were read by immunoSEQ multiplex PCR, and TCRdb kept only the in-frame ones, dropping some. V and J calls and clone size are those listed in that table; D and trimming were worked out from the DNA. The sample lists 80,000 to 100,000 clones, 65% to 85% seen once, with around 4.5% in the top ten. Per the germline V gene, CDR1 is SGHDT and CDR2 is YYEEEE. The CDR3 consists of 15 residues. V was trimmed by 7 bases and J by 0 bases, leaving 14 bases between them. Sequencing was done on a sample of peripheral blood. The clonotype was recovered from a man in his 60s with acute or convalescent COVID-19. This chain uses TRBV5-6 with TRBJ1-3, with D uncertain. CDR3 DNA sequence: TGTGCCAGCCGCCGATCTCCCGGCTCTGGAAACACCATATATTTT. It encodes CASRRSPGSGNTIYF.